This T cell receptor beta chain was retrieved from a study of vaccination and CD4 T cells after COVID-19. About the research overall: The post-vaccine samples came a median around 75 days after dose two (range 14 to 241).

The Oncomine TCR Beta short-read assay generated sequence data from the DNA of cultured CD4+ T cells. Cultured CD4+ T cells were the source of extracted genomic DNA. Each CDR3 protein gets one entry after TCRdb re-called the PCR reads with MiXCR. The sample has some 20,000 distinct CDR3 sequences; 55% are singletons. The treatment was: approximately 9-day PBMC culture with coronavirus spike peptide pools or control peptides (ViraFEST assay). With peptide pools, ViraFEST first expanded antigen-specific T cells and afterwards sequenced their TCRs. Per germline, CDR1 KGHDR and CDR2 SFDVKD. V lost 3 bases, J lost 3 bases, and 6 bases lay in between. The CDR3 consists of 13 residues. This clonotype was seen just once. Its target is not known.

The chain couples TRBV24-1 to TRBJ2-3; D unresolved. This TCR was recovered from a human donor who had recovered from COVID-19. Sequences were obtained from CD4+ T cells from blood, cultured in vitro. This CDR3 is CATSDPGTDTQYF. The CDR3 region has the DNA TGTGCCACCAGTGATCCCGGGACAGATACGCAGTATTTT.